These 5 T cell receptor beta chains originate from one sample sequenced in a study of vaccination and CD4 T cells after COVID-19 (dated by TCRdb to the early 2020s). Library preparation employed PCR. Sequenced using an Illumina iSeq 100. At the Johns Hopkins FTIC core, DNA from the cultured CD4+ T cells underwent TCR sequencing with the Oncomine TCR Beta short-read assay. The QIAamp micro DNA kit was used to extract genomic DNA from the cultured CD4+ T cells. TCRdb reprocessed the public reads (quality trimming at Q25 with fastp, clone calling with MiXCR) and kept in-frame beta chains. Entries are consolidated by CDR3 protein sequence, retaining the most common genes and DNA. Counted in this sample were fewer than 13,000 distinct CDR3 sequences; over 30% of them appeared once. The ten largest clonotypes hold less than 20% of the sample. Their recognized antigens are unknown. This specimen's treatment or condition label, per the study, means: roughly 11-day PBMC culture with coronavirus spike peptide pools or control peptides (ViraFEST assay). CD4+ T cells from unexposed donors were collected before the COVID-19 pandemic (2011-2018).

The material sequenced was CD4+ T cells from blood, cultured in vitro. Receptors were obtained from a human donor in good health.

This clonotype was recorded a few times. The V gene is TRBV7-2, the J gene TRBJ1-5; D is ambiguous. Deletions cut 5 bases from V and 4 bases from J, with 15 bases between. CDR3 length equals 15 residues. Per germline, CDR1 SGHTA and CDR2 FQGNSA. The CDR3 DNA follows: TGTGCCAGCAGCCCCCAAGTGGCTTTAAATCAGCCCCAGCATTTT. It translates to CASSPQVALNQPQHF.

The V call is TRBV6-5, the J call TRBJ2-7, with D tentatively TRBD1 or TRBD2 (5 bases each). Germline V CDR1 and CDR2: MNHEY, SVGAGI. The CDR3 consists of 15 residues. The ends were cut back, 2 bases at V and 3 bases at J, with 14 bases in the middle. The CDR3 DNA is TGTGCCAGCAGTTACAGAGACAGAGGGGACTACGAGCAGTACTTC. Protein sequence: CASSYRDRGDYEQYF.

The chain uses TRBV28 and TRBJ2-4; D is perhaps TRBD1 or TRBD2 (5 bases each). Per germline, CDR1 MDHEN and CDR2 SYDVKM. V lost 5 bases to trimming and J lost 8 bases, with 16 bases between them. The CDR3 consists of 14 residues. The CDR3, as DNA: TGTGCCAGCAGTGAAGGGACCTGGGTGTACATTCAGTACTTC. Protein: CASSEGTWVYIQYF.

This rearrangement joins TRBV20-1 to TRBJ2-2, with D perhaps given as TRBD1 or TRBD2 (5 bases each). The CDR3 is 15 amino acids. V was shortened by 2 bases and J by 2 bases, with 12 bases between the two germline ends. Germline-derived CDR1 and CDR2 are DFQATT and SNEGSKA (reference sequence). The CDR3 sequence: CSARSGPSNTGELFF. Here the CDR3 DNA reads TGCAGTGCTAGATCGGGACCATCAAACACCGGGGAGCTGTTTTTT.

This clonotype was counted a few times. The chain joins TRBV7-9 to TRBJ2-3; D may be TRBD2 (5 bases). This CDR3 contains 14 residues. CDR1 and CDR2 from the germline V gene are SEHNR and FQNEAQ (reference sequence). Between the trimmed V and J ends, which lost 0 bases and 5 bases, there was a span of 9 bases. The CDR3 protein is CASSLAGALDTQYF. CDR3 DNA: TGTGCCAGCAGCTTAGCGGGAGCTCTAGATACGCAGTATTTT. Variable domain in full (rest from reference TRBV7-9 and TRBJ2-3): DTGVSQNPRHKITKRGQNVTFRCDPISEHNRLYWYRQTLGQGPEFLTYFQNEAQLEKSRLLSDRFSAERPKGSFSTLEIQRTEQGDSAMYLCASSLAGALDTQYFGPGTRLTVL.